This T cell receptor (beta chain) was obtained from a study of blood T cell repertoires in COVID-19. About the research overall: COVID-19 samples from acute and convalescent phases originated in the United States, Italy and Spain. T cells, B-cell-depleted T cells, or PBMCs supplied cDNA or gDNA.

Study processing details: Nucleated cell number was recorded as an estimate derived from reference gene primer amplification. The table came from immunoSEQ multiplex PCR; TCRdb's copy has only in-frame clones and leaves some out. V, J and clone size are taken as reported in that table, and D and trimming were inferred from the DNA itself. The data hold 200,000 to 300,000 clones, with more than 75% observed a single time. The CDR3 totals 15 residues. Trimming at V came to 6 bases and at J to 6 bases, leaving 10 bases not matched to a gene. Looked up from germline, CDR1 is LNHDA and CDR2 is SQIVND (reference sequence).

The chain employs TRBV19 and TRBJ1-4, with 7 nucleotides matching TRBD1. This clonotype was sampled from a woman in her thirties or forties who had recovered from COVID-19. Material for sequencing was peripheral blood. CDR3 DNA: TGTGCCAGTAGGGTAACAGGGGACCCCCATGAAAAACTGTTTTTT. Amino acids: CASRVTGDPHEKLFF.